This T cell receptor beta chain was recorded in a study of response to subunit inactivated influenza vaccine. Study-wide results and limits: After each seasonal influenza vaccination, few new T cells are recruited, the authors suggested.

About this clonotype itself: Antigen specificity is unknown.

CDR3 length: 15 amino acids. Trimming pared 5 bases from V and 6 bases from J, leaving 19 bases between. Germline-derived CDR1 and CDR2 are SGHAT and FQNNGV. TCRdb re-analysed the RT-PCR reads in MiXCR, keeping a single row per CDR3 protein. The table shows fewer than 700,000 distinct CDR3 sequences, with approximately 12% occurring only once. This material consisted of PBMCs from blood, taken roughly 6 weeks after vaccination. The gene calls are TRBV11-2 and TRBJ2-5, with D perhaps TRBD2 (6 bases). The receptor was derived from a man over 45 who received an inactivated influenza vaccine. In DNA form, the CDR3 reads TGTGCCAGCAGCACCCCCGGGGGTCTAGAAAAGACCCAGTACTTC. Translation: CASSTPGGLEKTQYF.